This is a list of T cell receptor beta chains from one sample in a study of blood T cell repertoires in COVID-19. The protocol was immunoSEQ multiplex PCR, while the TCRdb copy is restricted to in-frame clones and leaves out a portion. The data hold 85,000 to 100,000 clones, with approximately 80% observed a single time. The sample consisted of peripheral blood. All receptors come from a human donor in a cohort sampled during active COVID-19. The CDR3 runs from the conserved cysteine through the conserved F or W. The D gene is left open where the match is weak. Expanded clones are given a class, and other clones once, few, many or no size at all.

clone_size	v_call	d_call	j_call	cdr3_aa	cdr3_nt
-	TRBV27	-	TRBJ2-1	CASSAAGNRYNEQFF	TGTGCCAGCAGTGCAGCAGGGAATCGGTACAATGAGCAGTTCTTC
-	TRBV19	TRBD2	TRBJ2-3	CASTKERDSDTQYF	TGTGCCAGTACGAAAGAGCGGGATTCGGATACGCAGTATTTT
-	TRBV9	TRBD1	TRBJ2-2	CASSGRDRGITGELFF	TGTGCCAGCAGCGGCCGGGACAGGGGAATCACCGGGGAGCTGTTTTTT
-	TRBV28	-	TRBJ1-2	CASSLALETVFYTF	TGTGCCAGCAGTTTAGCTTTAGAGACAGTGTTCTACACCTTC
once	TRBV6-5	-	TRBJ1-1	CASSYSGGTEAFF	TGTGCCAGCAGTTACTCAGGGGGCACTGAAGCTTTCTTT
-	TRBV24-1	-	TRBJ1-6	CATSAVELYNSPLHF	TGTGCCACCAGTGCCGTAGAGCTCTATAATTCACCCCTCCACTTT
-	TRBV5-8	-	TRBJ1-5	CASSLIEQHF	TGTGCCAGCAGCTTAATAGAACAGCATTTT
-	TRBV7-3	TRBD2	TRBJ2-1	CASSSRAGGAYNEQFF	TGTGCCAGCAGCTCACGAGCGGGGGGCGCCTACAATGAGCAGTTCTTC
-	TRBV12-1	-	TRBJ2-3	CASSFRRGISTDTQYF	TGTGCCAGCAGCTTTCGCCGAGGGATTAGCACAGATACGCAGTATTTT
-	TRBV19	TRBD1	TRBJ2-2	CASEDRANTGELFF	TGTGCCAGTGAAGACAGGGCGAACACCGGGGAGCTGTTTTTT
many	TRBV9	TRBD1	TRBJ2-7	CASSPNLDRPSYEQYF	TGTGCCAGCAGCCCCAACCTGGACAGGCCCTCCTACGAGCAGTACTTC
-	TRBV28	TRBD1	TRBJ1-2	CASSSPSWTGRAGYTF	TGTGCCAGCAGTTCACCTAGTTGGACAGGGAGGGCTGGCTACACCTTC
-	TRBV9	-	TRBJ1-1	CASSPQLASTEAFF	TGTGCCAGCAGCCCCCAACTTGCTTCCACTGAAGCTTTCTTT
-	TRBV19	-	TRBJ2-3	CASSTPLGTDTQYF	TGTGCCAGTAGTACCCCGCTAGGCACAGATACGCAGTATTTT
-	TRBV9	TRBD1	TRBJ1-3	CASRGQNSGNTIYF	TGTGCCAGCAGGGGACAGAACTCTGGAAACACCATATATTTT
-	TRBV7-9	TRBD1	TRBJ1-1	CASSFWTGSNTEAFF	TGTGCCAGCAGCTTCTGGACAGGGTCGAACACTGAAGCTTTCTTT
-	TRBV6-5	TRBD1	TRBJ1-1	CASSDSTGVYTEAFF	TGTGCCAGCAGTGACTCAACAGGGGTTTACACTGAAGCTTTCTTT
-	TRBV27	-	TRBJ1-5	CASRGGVLQPQHF	TGTGCCAGCAGAGGAGGGGTGTTACAGCCCCAGCATTTT
once	TRBV28	-	TRBJ1-2	CASSLGYSQGDTF	TGTGCCAGCAGTTTAGGGTATTCACAAGGGGACACCTTC
-	TRBV5-6	TRBD1	TRBJ1-1	CASSLLGTGFWGTEAFF	TGTGCCAGCAGCTTGTTAGGGACAGGGTTTTGGGGCACTGAAGCTTTCTTT
-	TRBV2	TRBD2	TRBJ2-1	CASRRLAGVSNEQFF	TGTGCCAGCAGACGACTAGCGGGAGTCTCCAATGAGCAGTTCTTC
-	TRBV5-4	TRBD1	TRBJ1-4	CASSGGTDDEKLFF	TGTGCCAGCAGCGGCGGGACAGATGATGAAAAACTGTTTTTT
few	TRBV3-1/TRBV3-2	-	TRBJ1-1	CASSNREVFAFF	TGTGCCAGCAGCAACCGGGAAGTCTTCGCTTTCTTT
-	TRBV15	TRBD1	TRBJ2-1	CATSHFGTGVYNEQFF	TGTGCCACCAGCCATTTCGGGACAGGGGTCTACAATGAGCAGTTCTTC